One and the same sample provided the 22 T cell receptor beta chains below, sequenced in a study of long-term antiretroviral therapy in people with HIV. Runs used v3.0 of the immunoSEQ assay and were done at survey level. TCRdb's table, derived via immunoSEQ multiplex PCR, lists solely in-frame clones and lacks some. The repertoire holds approximately 17,000 clones, 80% to 95% seen once, with 13% in the top ten. The source material was unsorted PBMCs, sampled 0.6 years after starting antiretroviral therapy. These receptors originate from a woman aged 40 to 50 with HIV.

In nucleotides, the CDR3 is TGTGCCAGCAGCGAGACAGTCGACAGGGGGTATGGCTACACCTTC. It encodes CASSETVDRGYGYTF. V gene TRBV6-5 combines with J gene TRBJ1-2, with TRBD1 identical over 9 bases. This CDR3 has 15 residues. CDR1 is MNHEY, CDR2 SVGAGI, per germline. V lost 6 bases to trimming and J lost 5 bases; unmatched junction nucleotides: 10.

The chain employs TRBV2 and TRBJ1-1, with D possibly matching TRBD1 (5 bases). Between the trimmed V and J ends, which lost 6 bases and 4 bases, there was a span of 18 bases. The CDR3 is 15 amino acids. The germline V gene encodes CDR1 SNHLY and CDR2 FYNNEI. The CDR3 sequence is CASSRRDLRTTEAFF. The DNA of the CDR3 is TGTGCCAGCAGCCGACGGGACCTAAGGACCACTGAAGCTTTCTTT.

V usage is TRBV2 and J usage is TRBJ2-4; D might be TRBD1 or TRBD2, each matching 5 bases. V was shortened by 0 bases and J by 3 bases, with 9 bases between the two germline ends. The CDR3 totals 15 residues. Germline V lookup: CDR1 SNHLY, CDR2 FYNNEI. The CDR3 DNA reads TGTGCCAGCAGTGAAGCCGAGGGGAGCAAAAACATTCAGTACTTC. Amino acids: CASSEAEGSKNIQYF.

The V call is TRBV5-1, the J call TRBJ1-3; D call uncertain. V was clipped by 6 bases and J by 0 bases, with 13 bases between them. Germline CDR1 is SGHRS and CDR2 is YFSETQ. The CDR3 is 15 amino acids. The CDR3 DNA sequence: TGCGCCAGCACCGCGGGATATAACTCTGGAAACACCATATATTTT. Encoded protein: CASTAGYNSGNTIYF.

The chain is built from TRBV2 and TRBJ2-3; 7 bases fit TRBD2. Per the germline V gene, CDR1 is SNHLY and CDR2 is FYNNEI. This CDR3 spans 16 amino acids. V was clipped by 6 bases and J by 2 bases; unmatched bases: 11. Written as DNA, the CDR3 is TGTGCCAGCAGGAAAGGTCAAGCGGGGCTCACAGATACGCAGTATTTT. Translation: CASRKGQAGLTDTQYF.

This sequence joins TRBV5-8 and TRBJ1-6; D unclear. The germline V gene encodes CDR1 SGHTS and CDR2 YDEGEE. Trimming pared 0 bases from V and 10 bases from J, leaving 5 bases between. The CDR3 contains 12 residues. DNA for the CDR3: TGTGCCAGCAGCTTGGGGGTATCACCCCTCCACTTT. Translating it yields CASSLGVSPLHF.

V and J are TRBV18 and TRBJ2-2, with a possible D match to TRBD2 (5 bases). There are 12 residues in the CDR3. Deletions cut 2 bases from V and 10 bases from J, with 8 bases between. Germline CDR1 KGHSH, CDR2 LQKENI. CDR3 loop: CASSPERAELFF. Here the CDR3 DNA reads TGTGCCAGCTCACCAGAGAGGGCGGAGCTGTTTTTT.

V and J are TRBV4-3 and TRBJ1-2, with a possible D match to TRBD1 (5 bases). CDR1 is LGHNA and CDR2 is YSLEER in the germline V gene. The CDR3 length is 17 residues. The ends were cut back, 0 bases at V and 5 bases at J, with 19 bases in the middle. CDR3: CASSQDWMSGDSYGYTF. In DNA, the CDR3 is TGCGCCAGCAGCCAAGACTGGATGTCGGGGGATAGTTATGGCTACACCTTC.

The chain employs TRBV7-9 and TRBJ2-1, with 10 bases aligning to TRBD2. The CDR3 sequence is 16 residues long. After removal of 1 base from V and 8 bases from J, the junction contained 8 bases not matched to a gene. The germline CDR1 and CDR2 sequences are SEHNR and FQNEAQ (reference sequence). The CDR3 nucleotides read TGTGCCAGCAGCTTAGGGCTAGCGGGGGCCGTCGATGAGCAGTTCTTC. Protein product: CASSLGLAGAVDEQFF.

The chain uses TRBV6-5 and TRBJ2-7; 7 positions match TRBD1. Germline-derived CDR1 and CDR2 are MNHEY and SVGAGI. After removal of 6 bases from V and 2 bases from J, the junction contained 10 bases not matched to a gene. The CDR3 spans 15 residues. CDR3 sequence: CASSRTRDSTYEQYF. Here the CDR3 DNA reads TGTGCCAGCAGCCGAACCAGGGACAGCACCTACGAGCAGTACTTC.

The CDR3 protein is CASRRTSNYGYTF. The CDR3 DNA sequence: TGCGCCAGCAGGAGGACATCGAACTATGGCTACACCTTC. V gene TRBV5-1 combines with J gene TRBJ1-2; the D gene is possibly TRBD1 (5 bases). The CDR3 runs 13 residues. Germline values: CDR1 SGHRS, CDR2 YFSETQ. Between the trimmed V and J ends, which lost 5 bases and 2 bases, there was a span of 10 bases.

The chain employs TRBV18 and TRBJ2-7, with 9 bases lining up with TRBD1. With 2 bases clipped from V and 3 bases from J, the junction kept 11 bases outside the gene matches. In germline, CDR1 is KGHSH, CDR2 LQKENI. This CDR3 contains 17 residues. CDR3 DNA sequence: TGTGCCAGCTCACCAAGGGGTGGAGGACAGGGGCTCTACGAGCAGTACTTC. Protein: CASSPRGGGQGLYEQYF.

This rearrangement joins TRBV7-9 to TRBJ1-2; a possible D gene is TRBD1 (5 bases). The CDR3 totals 13 residues. The germline V gene encodes CDR1 SEHNR and CDR2 FQNEAQ (reference sequence). V was cut by 1 base and J by 4 bases, with 7 bases left in between. The CDR3 loop reads CASSLGQLYGYTF. DNA for the CDR3: TGTGCCAGCAGCTTAGGACAGCTCTATGGCTACACCTTC.

The CDR3 is CASSPLGGGGYTF. The CDR3 DNA sequence: TGTGCCAGCAGTCCCCTCGGGGGTGGTGGCTACACCTTC. The chain employs TRBV6-5 and TRBJ1-2, with a possible D match to TRBD1 (5 bases). V lost 5 bases and J lost 7, with 14 bases in between. CDR3 length: 13 residues. The germline CDR1 and CDR2 sequences are MNHEY and SVGAGI.

This rearrangement joins TRBV6-1 to TRBJ2-5; no clear D. Germline CDR1 is MNHNS and CDR2 is SASEGT. The CDR3 length is 14 residues. V lost 1 base and J 5 bases, leaving 11 bases between the germline ends. The CDR3 sequence is CASSEVWDVETQYF. The CDR3 coding sequence is TGTGCCAGCAGTGAAGTATGGGATGTGGAGACCCAGTACTTC.

This clone was detected once. J is TRBJ1-3 and V is TRBV27, with D perhaps matching TRBD1 (5 bases). Germline V gene lookup returns CDR1 MNHEY and CDR2 SMNVEV (reference sequence). The CDR3 covers 15 residues. V shed 4 bases and J shed 4 bases, with 14 bases lying between them. CDR3 DNA: TGTGCCAGCAGTTCAGCCGGGACCGGGGGAAACACCATATATTTT. Encoded protein: CASSSAGTGGNTIYF.

This clone has just a few counts. The rearrangement uses TRBV27 and TRBJ2-2; TRBD1 aligns across 7 bases. CDR3 size: 16 residues. J was trimmed by 6 bases and V by 0 bases; bases with no gene match: 7. CDR1 is MNHEY and CDR2 is SMNVEV in the germline V gene (reference sequence). This chain's CDR3 is CASSLSETGSPGELFF. CDR3 nucleotide sequence: TGTGCCAGCAGTTTATCGGAGACAGGGAGCCCCGGGGAGCTGTTTTTT.

The chain links TRBV11-2 to TRBJ1-1; 7 bases map to TRBD1. The CDR3 extends over 15 amino acids. With V trimmed by 5 bases and J by 1 base, 7 bases remained unmatched. In germline, CDR1 is SGHAT, CDR2 FQNNGV. CDR3 protein: CASSIADRANTEAFF. The CDR3 nucleotides are TGTGCCAGCAGCATCGCTGACAGGGCGAACACTGAAGCTTTCTTT.

This clone occurred once. Its ends do not fully match the called genes, so a read error is possible. The chain joins TRBV19 to TRBJ1-2; 8 bases agree with TRBD1. This CDR3 region has 11 residues. The germline V gene encodes CDR1 LNHDA and CDR2 SQIVND (reference sequence). CDR3 loop: CASSIGGTGLF. In DNA form, the CDR3 reads TGTGCCAGTAGTATTGGCGGGACAGGACTCTTC.

The chain combines TRBV5-5 with TRBJ1-2; D gene unclear. CDR1 SGHKS and CDR2 YYEKEE come from the germline V gene (reference sequence). The CDR3 consists of 14 residues. V lost 0 bases and J lost 6, with 12 bases in between. The CDR3 loop is CASSLEGGGHGYTF. CDR3 in DNA: TGTGCCAGCAGCTTGGAGGGAGGAGGCCATGGCTACACCTTC.

The CDR3 nucleotides read TGTGCCAGCTCAGGTCCAATAGCCTACGAGCAGTACTTC. Translating it yields CASSGPIAYEQYF. The chain joins TRBV2 to TRBJ2-7; D is uncertain. The germline V and J ends were trimmed by 8 bases and 2 bases, with 13 bases remaining between them. The CDR3 spans 13 residues. Germline CDR1 is SNHLY and CDR2 is FYNNEI. The whole variable domain, filled in from reference TRBV2 and TRBJ2-7, reads EPEVTQTPSHQVTQMGQEVILRCVPISNHLYFYWYRQILGQKVEFLVSFYNNEISEKSEIFDDQFSVERPDGSNFTLKIRSTKLEDSAMYFCASSGPIAYEQYFGPGTRLTVT.

V and J are TRBV30 and TRBJ1-1, with unresolved D. Germline CDR1 is GTSNPN and CDR2 is SVGIG (reference sequence). The CDR3 is made up of 13 amino acids. Trimming cost V 4 bases and J 3 bases, with 12 bases left between them. The CDR3 loop is CAWMRLKYTEAFF. CDR3 coding DNA: TGTGCCTGGATGAGACTAAAGTACACTGAAGCTTTCTTT.